A selection of T cell receptor beta chains follows, all from one sample in a study of tumor-infiltrating lymphocytes in primary liver carcinoma. TCRdb ran MiXCR on the multiplex PCR reads and lists one entry per CDR3 protein. Of approximately 100,000 distinct CDR3 sequences listed, about 70% were seen once; the top ten hold around 10%. The sample taken for sequencing was liver tumor tissue from sampling region 2. These TCRs come from a woman in her sixties with primary liver carcinoma and hepatitis B virus infection. Both conserved end residues are part of each CDR3. D genes are given only for firm matches. Part of the rows lack a size; the others show once, few, many or a class for expanded clones.

j_gene: TRBJ2-5
d_gene: .
abundance: many
v_gene: TRBV4-1
CDR3aa: CASSQLPGGRETQYF
CDR3nt: TGCGCCAGCAGCCAACTCCCAGGGGGGAGGGAGACCCAGTACTTC

j_gene: TRBJ2-3
d_gene: TRBD2
abundance: .
v_gene: TRBV6-4
CDR3aa: CTSSYVTGGSTDTQYF
CDR3nt: TGTACCAGCAGTTACGTAACGGGAGGGTCCACAGATACGCAGTATTTT

j_gene: TRBJ1-3
d_gene: .
abundance: .
v_gene: TRBV30
CDR3aa: CAWTRNSGNTIYF
CDR3nt: TGTGCCTGGACACGGAACTCTGGAAACACCATATATTTT

j_gene: TRBJ2-3
d_gene: .
abundance: .
v_gene: TRBV6-4
CDR3aa: CASSPGLEGGTDTQYF
CDR3nt: TGTGCCAGCAGTCCGGGACTCGAAGGGGGCACAGATACGCAGTATTTT

j_gene: TRBJ2-3
d_gene: .
abundance: .
v_gene: TRBV28
CDR3aa: CASSLGSAYTDTQCF
CDR3nt: TGTGCCAGCAGCCTCGGGAGTGCATACACAGATACGCAGTGTTTT

j_gene: TRBJ2-1
d_gene: .
abundance: .
v_gene: TRBV28
CDR3aa: CARKRQLDHEQFF
CDR3nt: TGTGCCAGGAAAAGACAGCTTGACCATGAGCAGTTCTTC

j_gene: TRBJ2-7
d_gene: .
abundance: medium-sized
v_gene: TRBV11-1
CDR3aa: CASSRTGGSYEQYF
CDR3nt: TGTGCCAGCAGCCGGACAGGAGGGTCCTACGAGCAGTACTTC

j_gene: TRBJ2-2
d_gene: .
abundance: .
v_gene: TRBV10-2
CDR3aa: CASTRPEGFDTGELFF
CDR3nt: TGTGCCAGCACTCGACCGGAAGGGTTCGACACCGGGGAGCTGTTTTTT

j_gene: TRBJ2-3
d_gene: .
abundance: .
v_gene: TRBV11-2
CDR3aa: CTSSLGKSAGPTDTQYF
CDR3nt: TGTACCAGCAGCTTAGGGAAGAGTGCGGGTCCCACAGATACGCAGTATTTT

j_gene: TRBJ2-1
d_gene: TRBD2
abundance: .
v_gene: TRBV11-2
CDR3aa: CASSRRLAGGLGDEQFF
CDR3nt: TGTGCCAGCAGCAGGAGGCTAGCGGGAGGGCTGGGTGATGAGCAGTTCTTC

j_gene: TRBJ1-1
d_gene: .
abundance: .
v_gene: TRBV11-2
CDR3aa: CVGSFLGGTEAFF
CDR3nt: TGTGTCGGCAGCTTTCTTGGTGGGACTGAAGCTTTCTTT

j_gene: TRBJ2-2
d_gene: .
abundance: .
v_gene: TRBV11-2
CDR3aa: CASSPLQGPTGDLFF
CDR3nt: TGTGCCAGCAGCCCCTTGCAAGGACCGACCGGGGATCTGTTTTTT

j_gene: TRBJ2-1
d_gene: TRBD2
abundance: .
v_gene: TRBV11-3
CDR3aa: CASISRLAIEQFF
CDR3nt: TGTGCCAGCATCTCACGACTAGCTATTGAGCAGTTCTTC

j_gene: TRBJ1-1
d_gene: .
abundance: many
v_gene: TRBV30
CDR3aa: CAWKHRGGEDTEAFF
CDR3nt: TGTGCCTGGAAACATAGAGGCGGAGAGGACACTGAAGCTTTCTTT

j_gene: TRBJ2-1
d_gene: .
abundance: .
v_gene: TRBV12-3/TRBV12-4
CDR3aa: CPSSLVQGGGNELLF
CDR3nt: TGTCCCAGCAGTTTAGTACAGGGTGGGGGCAATGAGCTGCTCTTC

j_gene: TRBJ2-2
d_gene: TRBD1
abundance: many
v_gene: TRBV10-2
CDR3aa: CATSTGMSGELFF
CDR3nt: TGCGCCACCTCGACAGGGATGTCCGGGGAGCTGTTTTTT

j_gene: TRBJ2-7
d_gene: .
abundance: .
v_gene: TRBV11-2
CDR3aa: CASSLRRWGYEQYF
CDR3nt: TGTGCCAGCAGCTTAAGGAGATGGGGCTACGAGCAGTACTTC

j_gene: TRBJ1-1
d_gene: .
abundance: once
v_gene: TRBV28
CDR3aa: CASSAIGMGEAFF
CDR3nt: TGTGCTAGCAGTGCCATTGGCATGGGGGAAGCCTTCTTT

j_gene: TRBJ2-2
d_gene: .
abundance: .
v_gene: TRBV6-2/TRBV6-3
CDR3aa: CASSYSSFRTNNTGELFF
CDR3nt: TGCGCCAGCAGTTACTCGAGTTTTCGGACAAATAACACCGGGGAGCTGTTTTTT

j_gene: TRBJ2-7
d_gene: .
abundance: .
v_gene: TRBV4-2
CDR3aa: CASSQERVGLVEQYF
CDR3nt: TGTGCCAGCAGCCAAGAACGGGTTGGACTGGTGGAGCAGTATTTC

j_gene: TRBJ1-2
d_gene: TRBD1
abundance: .
v_gene: TRBV20-1
CDR3aa: CSARDLGQGSYGYTF
CDR3nt: TGCAGTGCTAGAGATCTGGGACAGGGCTCCTATGGCTACACCTTC

j_gene: TRBJ2-1
d_gene: TRBD2
abundance: .
v_gene: TRBV10-1
CDR3aa: CTSSESASGYNEQFF
CDR3nt: TGCACCAGCAGTGAGTCGGCTAGCGGGTACAATGAACAGTTCTTC